The 5 T cell receptor beta chains presented below share a single source sample, sequenced in a study of sequential checkpoint blockade in melanoma. Sequencing was performed with immunoSEQ multiplex PCR; in TCRdb, only in-frame clones are kept and a portion is missing. The table includes approximately 21,000 clones, roughly four fifths detected once. Treatment: randomized to nivolumab then ipilimumab (arm A) or the reverse (arm B). Sample: CD8+ T cells sorted from blood (inferred from file names), taken from a patient given nivolumab and ipilimumab in sequence. The source is a human donor with melanoma.

The chain uses TRBV27 and TRBJ2-5; 8 bases match TRBD2. V lost 5 bases and J lost 2; bases outside the gene matches: 13. Germline CDR1 reads MNHEY; CDR2 reads SMNVEV (reference sequence). CDR3 length equals 17 residues. CDR3: CASSPHQLADLQETQYF. CDR3 nucleotide sequence: TGTGCCAGCAGTCCTCACCAACTAGCGGACCTTCAAGAGACCCAGTACTTC.

V is TRBV19 and J is TRBJ2-7; TRBD1 agrees at 7 bases. Germline CDR1 and CDR2: LNHDA and SQIVND (reference sequence). V gave up 1 base and J gave up 3 bases; unmatched junction bases: 15. This CDR3 contains 18 residues. CDR3 protein: CASSIALQDRDSSYEQYF. The DNA of the CDR3 is TGTGCCAGTAGTATAGCTCTTCAAGACCGGGACAGTAGCTACGAGCAGTACTTC.

The chain carries TRBV6-5 and TRBJ2-1; D may be TRBD2 (6 bases). The CDR3 consists of 14 residues. Germline V gene data show CDR1 as MNHEY and CDR2 as SVGAGI. V was shortened by 7 bases and J by 4 bases, with 14 bases between the two germline ends. CDR3 DNA sequence: TGTGCCAGCACCCAGGGACTTCCTTACAATGAGCAGTTCTTC. Translated, it gives CASTQGLPYNEQFF.

The chain couples TRBV28 to TRBJ2-1; 8 bases map to TRBD1. Germline V gene lookup returns CDR1 MDHEN and CDR2 SYDVKM. V was pared by 6 bases and J by 4 bases, with 8 bases of the junction left unmatched. The CDR3 runs 15 residues. The CDR3 DNA is TGTGCCAGCAGAACGACAGGGGCCCCGTACAATGAGCAGTTCTTC. It codes for CASRTTGAPYNEQFF.

This rearrangement joins TRBV19 to TRBJ1-2, with no clear D. The germline V and J ends were trimmed by 5 bases and 7 bases, with 17 bases remaining between them. The length of the CDR3 is 14 residues. Germline V lookup: CDR1 LNHDA, CDR2 SQIVND (reference sequence). In nucleotides, the CDR3 is TGTGCCAGTAGTGCGCGGGGTTTTCTCGGTGGCTACACCTTC. Amino acid sequence: CASSARGFLGGYTF. The full variable domain, with the rest looked up from reference TRBV19 and TRBJ1-2, is DGGITQSPKYLFRKEGQNVTLSCEQNLNHDAMYWYRQDPGQGLRLIYYSQIVNDFQKGDIAEGYSVSREKKESFPLTVTSAQKNPTAFYLCASSARGFLGGYTFGSGTRLTVV.